This TCR beta chain comes out of a study of T-cell memory formation after mild COVID-19 (dated by TCRdb to 2020 to 2023). Regarding the research as a whole: TCR sequence clusters from the two donors were largely donor specific. T-cell clones expanding and contracting after mild COVID-19 in a couple of donors were tracked by longitudinal TCRalpha and TCRbeta repertoire sequencing. Two young, previously healthy adult volunteers made up the cohort, one male and one female.

Ficoll-Paque density gradient centrifugation was used to isolate PBMCs. Summary of the overall study and its limitations: Contracting CD4+ clones turned up mainly in the CM and EM memory subsets, whereas EMRA was where CD8+ clones were enriched. The study covered only two mild cases, and larger cohorts including severe cases with pre-infection samples were considered necessary. The second-wave clones that peaked on day 37 were not confirmed to be SARS-CoV-2 specific. Clones contracting from day 15 to 85 had balanced CD4/CD8 phenotypes, while a second wave expanding from day 15 to 37 was biased towards CD4+. The detection of some responding clones in pre-infection memory suggests that pre-existing cross-reactive memory T cells joined the SARS-CoV-2 response.

Reads for this sample came from an Illumina NovaSeq 6000. Using 5'RACE with constant-segment primers, TCRalpha and TCRbeta cDNA libraries were constructed, with sample barcodes and unique molecular identifiers added in the process. RNA was extracted from every sample with Trizol reagent. Amplification of the libraries took two PCR steps, and the second step added a second sample barcode plus Illumina TruSeq adapters. Sequencing of the libraries was done on an Illumina NovaSeq, producing 2 x 150 bp paired-end reads. As for the original processing: The reads were demultiplexed and collapsed into UMI-guided consensus sequences using migec v1.2.7. With mixcr v2.1.11, UMI consensuses were aligned to TRA and TRB V and J templates and assembled into clonotypes. A clonotype was counted as expanded or contracted only when both edgeR and NoisET called the clonotype significant, with the noise models trained on biological replicates. For edgeR calls, a false discovery rate-adjusted p below 0.01 and a log2 fold-change threshold of 1 were applied. As an exploratory analysis of dynamics, max-normalized trajectories of the 1000 most abundant clonotypes were examined with PCA combined with hierarchical clustering. Separately sequenced CD4+ and CD8+ repertoires were used to assign a CD4 or CD8 phenotype to each responding clone. TCRdb reprocessing: public reads trimmed at Q25 with fastp, clones called with MiXCR, in-frame beta chains kept. When rows share a CDR3 protein, they turn into one entry using the most common DNA and genes. The authors' filters were not applied to this entry. For this sample the table gives fewer than 500,000 distinct CDR3 sequences, of which roughly 25% were detected only once. The leading ten clones occupy approximately 12% of the sample.

The CDR3 has 15 amino acids, counting the end cysteine and phenylalanine. The sequence is cut down to CDR3 DNA, 45 bases in frame from base 1. Concerning this clonotype: What this receptor recognizes is not known. No per-base quality is available; no much larger clone lies one base away.

The receptor's source is an adult woman who had mild COVID-19 (a few samples of this study predate the infection). The sample titles of this study are shuffled in the database, so cell type and time point are left out; the donor was told from shared clones. The sample was PBMCs or a T cell subset sorted from them (not recorded which). The chain is assembled from TRBV21-1 and TRBJ1-4; TRBD1, the D gene given by the table, was not confirmed from the DNA. TRBV21-1 is annotated as a pseudogene. CDR3 sequence: CASSENRGIGEKLFF. Here is the DNA: TGTGCCAGCAGCGAAAACAGGGGGATTGGTGAAAAACTGTTTTTT.